The text below deals with one T cell receptor (beta chain). The data were taken from a study of T cells in Graves' hyperthyroidism and ophthalmopathy. Authors of the study amplified TCR beta CDR3 regions from RNA transcripts. TCR CDR3 regions were first amplified by RT-PCR with HTBI primers. TCRdb reprocessed the multiplex PCR reads with MiXCR, giving one entry per CDR3 protein. The table lists 200,000 or so distinct CDR3 sequences, 17% of them singletons. CDR1 is MRHNA and CDR2 is SNTAGT in the germline V gene. The CDR3 has 16 amino acids. V shed 5 bases and J 8 bases; nucleotides not matched to a gene: 6.

This clonotype was obtained from a woman between 45 and 65 years old with Graves' hyperthyroidism. Source material: blood. The chain recombines TRBV6-4 with TRBJ2-1; 16 bases map to TRBD2. CDR3 sequence reads: CASSPGTSGRGYEQFF. As DNA, the CDR3 is TGTGCCAGCAGTCCCGGGACTAGCGGGAGGGGGTATGAGCAGTTCTTC.